One sample yielded the 13 T cell receptor beta chains listed below, sequenced in a study of control samples from healthy donors and cancer patients. This table comes from immunoSEQ multiplex PCR, and its TCRdb copy is limited to in-frame clones, with some not included. The sample records 90,000 or so clones, approximately 88% being singletons. Sequencing input: PBMCs. The receptors stem from a woman in her forties or fifties with colorectal cancer.

The chain uses TRBV5-1 and TRBJ2-3; 9 bases align to TRBD2. CDR1 and CDR2 (germline): SGHRS, YFSETQ. V was pared by 3 bases and J by 5 bases, with 4 bases of the junction left unmatched. The CDR3 totals 14 residues. CDR3 DNA: TGCGCCAGCAGCTCGACACTAGCGGGAGATACGCAGTATTTT. Amino acid sequence: CASSSTLAGDTQYF.

The rearrangement links TRBV7-3 to TRBJ2-1; 13 nucleotides match TRBD2. The CDR3 is made up of 15 amino acids. The V gene end was trimmed by 5 bases and the J gene end by 9 bases; junction bases not matched to a gene: 7. Germline V gene lookup returns CDR1 SGHTA and CDR2 FQGTGA. Here the CDR3 reads CASSQLAGGHAEQFF. Written as DNA, the CDR3 is TGTGCCAGCAGCCAACTAGCGGGGGGGCATGCTGAGCAGTTCTTC.

The V gene is TRBV5-1, the J gene TRBJ1-1; 7 positions agree with TRBD1. Germline V gene sequence: CDR1 SGHRS, CDR2 YFSETQ. Trimming removed 0 bases from V and 0 bases from J; junction bases left unmatched: 5. This CDR3 comprises 16 residues. CDR3 in amino acids: CASSLGNRGVNTEAFF. The CDR3 nucleotides are TGCGCCAGCAGCTTGGGCAACAGGGGTGTGAACACTGAAGCTTTCTTT.

The chain uses TRBV12-3 or TRBV12-4 and TRBJ1-4; D is unclear. Trimming pared 7 bases from V and 4 bases from J, leaving 10 bases between. The length of the CDR3 is 13 residues. The CDR3 here is CASTLGLNEKLFF. CDR3 coding DNA: TGTGCCAGCACCTTGGGCCTTAATGAAAAACTGTTTTTT.

The rearrangement links TRBV6-6 to TRBJ1-1; D call uncertain. The CDR3 covers 12 residues. Trimming shortened V by 6 bases and J by 2 bases, and 7 bases separated the two germline ends. Germline V lookup: CDR1 MNHNY, CDR2 SVGAGI (reference sequence). The CDR3 region is CASSLLNTEAFF. In DNA form, the CDR3 reads TGTGCCAGCAGCCTGTTAAACACTGAAGCTTTCTTT.

The sample holds one count of this clone. V usage is TRBV18 and J usage is TRBJ2-1; D possibly corresponds to TRBD1 (5 bases). V was shortened by 1 base and J by 4 bases, with 11 bases between the two germline ends. This CDR3 has 15 residues. The germline CDR1 and CDR2 sequences are KGHSH and LQKENI. In DNA, the CDR3 is TGTGCCAGCTCACCACTAAACACAGGATACAATGAGCAGTTCTTC. Translated: CASSPLNTGYNEQFF.

V gene TRBV3-1 (or the pseudogene TRBV3-2) combines with J gene TRBJ2-3; 8 nucleotides match TRBD2. The germline gives CDR1 LGHDT, CDR2 YNNKEL (reference sequence). This CDR3 spans 13 amino acids. The trim removed 6 bases at V and 6 bases at J, leaving 5 bases unmatched. The CDR3 spells CASRGLASDTQYF. The CDR3 nucleotides are TGTGCCAGCAGAGGACTAGCCTCGGATACGCAGTATTTT.

This chain connects TRBV11-2 to TRBJ1-6; TRBD1 agrees at 12 bases. The CDR3 contains 19 residues. CDR1 is SGHAT, CDR2 FQNNGV, per germline. After removal of 3 bases from V and 5 bases from J, the junction contained 11 bases not matched to a gene. Written as DNA, the CDR3 is TGTGCCAGCAGCTTTTCGGGGGGACAGGGGGCGAAGGATAATTCACCCCTCCACTTT. It encodes CASSFSGGQGAKDNSPLHF.

This chain uses TRBV5-1 with TRBJ1-5; possibly TRBD1 for D (5 bases). This CDR3 is 15 amino acids long. Germline V gene data show CDR1 as SGHRS and CDR2 as YFSETQ. The V gene lost 4 bases and the J gene lost 2 bases, with 13 bases spanning the gap. The CDR3 is CASSPGGGGNQPQHF. DNA for the CDR3: TGCGCCAGCAGCCCGGGCGGGGGAGGCAATCAGCCCCAGCATTTT.

The rearrangement uses TRBV5-1 and TRBJ1-2, with 7 bases matching TRBD1. The CDR3 contains 13 residues. The germline gives CDR1 SGHRS, CDR2 YFSETQ. V lost 5 bases and J lost 6; bases outside the gene matches: 7. In nucleotides, the CDR3 is TGCGCCAGCAGTCGTGACAGGGTAGATGGCTACACCTTC. It yields the protein CASSRDRVDGYTF.

This clone appeared a single time. The chain couples TRBV28 to TRBJ1-2; maybe TRBD1 (5 bases). Germline CDR1 is MDHEN and CDR2 is SYDVKM. The CDR3 sequence is 13 residues long. V was trimmed by 7 bases and J by 4 bases, leaving 13 bases between them. CDR3 in amino acids: CASTWGRAYGYTF. CDR3 bases: TGTGCCAGCACTTGGGGCAGGGCCTATGGCTACACCTTC.

The chain links TRBV4-1 to TRBJ1-1; no reliable D call. The CDR3 is 15 amino acids. V gave up 0 bases and J gave up 4 bases, with 12 bases separating them. The V gene's germline CDR1 is MGHRA and CDR2 YSYEKL. As DNA, the CDR3 is TGCGCCAGCAGCCAAGAGATTACCCGGGGCACTGAAGCTTTCTTT. This gives the protein CASSQEITRGTEAFF.

This chain links TRBV7-2 with TRBJ2-1; 13 bases agree with TRBD2. The CDR3 contains 15 residues. Germline V CDR1 and CDR2: SGHTA, FQGNSA. The V segment lost 2 bases and the J segment 9 bases; nucleotides outside the gene matches: 4. The CDR3 reads CASSLSRTSGGEQFF. The CDR3, as DNA: TGTGCCAGCAGCTTATCCCGGACTAGCGGGGGTGAGCAGTTCTTC.